The sequence of this T cell receptor beta chain was determined in a study of T cell repertoires in cytomegalovirus infection. Study background: Public TCR beta signatures marked donors with CMV infection and the matching HLA.

In the case of this clonotype: Its antigen is not identified.

Findings of the study overall: Clonotype analysis showed dominance of the ex vivo response by HLA-C-restricted CMV-specific TCR beta clonotypes. Carriage of CMV together with the relevant HLA was identifiable through cumulative public TCR beta family frequency.

Using its own MiXCR run on the reads, TCRdb lists one record per CDR3 protein. The table has a few hundred thousand distinct CDR3 sequences, around a sixth seen once; the top ten hold around 11%. V was pared by 4 bases and J by 4 bases, with 3 bases of the junction left unmatched. The germline V gene encodes CDR1 SGHDT and CDR2 YYEEEE. The CDR3 loop spans 14 amino acids. The sequencing input was PBMCs. This clonotype originated in a human donor in good health (CMV status not recorded). Some clones in this sample may be carry-over from other donors' samples. J is TRBJ2-3 and V is TRBV5-6; 10 bases map to TRBD2. The DNA for the CDR3 is TGTGCCAGCAGCGACGGACTAGCGGCAGATACGCAGTATTTT. It yields the protein CASSDGLAADTQYF.